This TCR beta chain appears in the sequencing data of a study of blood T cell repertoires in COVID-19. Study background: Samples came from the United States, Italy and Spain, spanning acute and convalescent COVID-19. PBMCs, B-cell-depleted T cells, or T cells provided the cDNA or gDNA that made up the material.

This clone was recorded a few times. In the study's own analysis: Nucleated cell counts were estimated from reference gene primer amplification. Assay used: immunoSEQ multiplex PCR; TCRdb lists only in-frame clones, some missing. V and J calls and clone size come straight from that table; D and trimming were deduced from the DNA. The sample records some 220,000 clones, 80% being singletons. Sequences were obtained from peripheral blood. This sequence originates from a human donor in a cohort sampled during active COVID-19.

The CDR3, as DNA: TGTGCCAGCAGCTTGCCATTGCTTACGACTTCTGAAGCTTTCTTT. Protein sequence: CASSLPLLTTSEAFF. The chain recombines TRBV7-2 with TRBJ1-1, with D uncertain. Trimming pared 3 bases from V and 6 bases from J, leaving 17 bases between. CDR1 SGHTA and CDR2 FQGNSA come from the germline V gene. This CDR3 comprises 15 residues.